Listed here are 28 T cell receptor beta chains from one sample, sequenced in a study of T cells after yellow fever vaccination. TCRdb ran MiXCR on the 5' RACE reads and lists one entry per CDR3 protein. The sample shows 300,000 to 400,000 distinct CDR3 sequences, over 8% of them seen only once. The sequenced sample was PBMCs, obtained on the day of the first yellow fever vaccination. The receptors shown here come from a man aged 18-30 years who received the YFV17D yellow fever vaccine.

This clonotype was seen at least ten times. The CDR3 loop reads CASIWSGGELFF. CDR3 coding DNA: TGTGCCAGCATCTGGTCTGGCGGGGAGCTGTTTTTT. This chain connects TRBV2 to TRBJ2-2; no clear D. Looked up from germline, CDR1 is SNHLY and CDR2 is FYNNEI. The CDR3 is 12 residues long. V shed 7 bases and J shed 7 bases, with 10 bases lying between them.

This clonotype was recorded at least ten times. The rearrangement links TRBV30 to TRBJ2-7; the D is unclear. The V end was cut by 2 bases, the J end by 2 bases, with 7 bases between. CDR1 is GTSNPN, CDR2 SVGIG, per germline (reference sequence). This CDR3 has 12 amino acids. CDR3 residues: CAWSIGPYEQYF. The CDR3 DNA sequence: TGTGCCTGGAGTATTGGGCCCTACGAGCAGTACTTC.

This clonotype was observed a handful of times. The CDR3 DNA reads as TGTGCCAGCAGCTCAGGCGGCAGTTCCTACGAGCAGTACGTC. This codes for CASSSGGSSYEQYV. The chain links TRBV5-4 to TRBJ2-7; no clear D gene. This CDR3 has 14 amino acids. Germline-derived CDR1 and CDR2 are SGHNT and YYREEE (reference sequence). V lost 3 bases, J lost 1 base, and 11 bases lay in between.

The sample holds a few counts of this clonotype. The rearrangement links TRBV6-1 to TRBJ1-4, with 9 bases fitting TRBD1. Germline CDR1 reads MNHNS; CDR2 reads SASEGT. V was pared by 8 bases and J by 8 bases, with 12 bases of the junction left unmatched. The CDR3 totals 15 residues. The CDR3 spells CASSSAGTGSEKLFF. The CDR3 DNA follows: TGTGCCAGCTCCTCGGCCGGGACAGGGTCCGAAAAACTGTTTTTT.

This clonotype was observed at least ten times. V usage is TRBV20-1 and J usage is TRBJ2-7; D is possibly TRBD2 (6 bases). Germline CDR1 is DFQATT and CDR2 is SNEGSKA (reference sequence). V was pared by 4 bases and J by 3 bases, with 10 bases between. The CDR3 consists of 12 residues. The CDR3 protein is CSANPSVYEQYF. The CDR3 DNA is TGCAGTGCTAACCCTAGCGTCTACGAGCAGTACTTC.

This clonotype was counted between two and nine times. The CDR3 DNA follows: TGCGCCAGCAGTGGGGGGGCAACTAATGAAAAACTGTTTTTT. Its protein product is CASSGGATNEKLFF. The genes are TRBV4-3 and TRBJ1-4; a weak D match, TRBD1 (5 bases). Trimming removed 6 bases at V and 0 bases at J, with 8 bases between. Germline V gene sequence: CDR1 LGHNA, CDR2 YSLEER. CDR3 length equals 14 residues.

This clonotype has just a few counts. V gene TRBV7-9 combines with J gene TRBJ2-7; TRBD2 agrees at 7 bases. V was pared by 1 base and J by 2 bases, with 5 bases of the junction left unmatched. The CDR3 has 15 amino acids. CDR1 is SEHNR, CDR2 FQNEAQ, per germline (reference sequence). CDR3 DNA sequence: TGTGCCAGCAGCTTAGGCGGGGGAAAGACCTACGAGCAGTACGTC. This sequence encodes CASSLGGGKTYEQYV.

This clonotype came up a few times. This sequence joins TRBV4-2 and TRBJ2-7; D is perhaps TRBD1 (6 bases). This CDR3 is built from 16 residues. Trimming removed 0 bases from V and 1 base from J, with 13 bases in between. Germline loops: CDR1 LGHNA, CDR2 YNFKEQ. In DNA, the CDR3 is TGTGCCAGCAGCCAAGACTGGCCAGGGGCTTCCTACGAGCAGTACGTC. This encodes CASSQDWPGASYEQYV.

This clonotype has just a few counts. This chain connects TRBV19 to TRBJ2-6; 8 bases align to TRBD1. The CDR3 is 17 amino acids. V lost 4 bases and J lost 0; bases outside the gene matches: 5. Looked up from germline, CDR1 is LNHDA and CDR2 is SQIVND (reference sequence). DNA of the CDR3: TGTGCCAGTAGTAGAGGGACAGGACTCTCTGGGGCCAACGTCCTGACTTTC. It yields the protein CASSRGTGLSGANVLTF.

The V call is TRBV6-1, the J call TRBJ2-2, with D hard to call. Between the trimmed V and J ends, which lost 10 bases and 4 bases, there was a span of 16 bases. CDR1 and CDR2 from the germline V gene are MNHNS and SASEGT. The CDR3 contains 14 residues. The CDR3 loop is CAIWRGWGTGELFF. CDR3 sequence (DNA): TGTGCCATATGGAGAGGATGGGGCACCGGGGAGCTGTTTTTT.

This clonotype was found a few times. The rearrangement joins TRBV2 to TRBJ2-5; D unresolved. Trimming took 9 bases from V and 1 from J, leaving 15 bases between them. Germline CDR1 is SNHLY and CDR2 is FYNNEI. The CDR3 consists of 14 residues. The CDR3 protein is CASGPRPTQETQYF. The CDR3 bases are TGTGCCAGTGGGCCCAGACCAACCCAAGAGACCCAGTACTTC.

This clonotype was picked up a small number of times. This chain uses TRBV27 with TRBJ1-4; tentative D call: TRBD1 (5 bases). Germline V CDR1 and CDR2: MNHEY, SMNVEV (reference sequence). The CDR3 sequence is 12 residues long. Trimming shortened V by 6 bases and J by 5 bases, and 7 bases separated the two germline ends. CDR3 residues: CASRGLNEKLFF. The CDR3 nucleotides read TGTGCCAGCAGGGGGCTAAATGAAAAACTGTTTTTT.

This clonotype was counted at least ten times. This chain links TRBV7-9 with TRBJ2-1; perhaps TRBD2 as D (6 bases). Trimming took 5 bases from V and 7 from J, leaving 18 bases between them. Germline V gene sequence: CDR1 SEHNR, CDR2 FQNEAQ (reference sequence). The CDR3 has 15 residues. The CDR3 coding sequence is TGTGCCAGCAGCCCCAAGGTTCGGGAGCGAAATGAGCAGTTCTTC. Its translation: CASSPKVRERNEQFF.

This clonotype showed up just a few times. The chain joins TRBV7-2 to TRBJ2-5; 7 bases line up with TRBD2. V dropped 2 bases and J dropped 13; count of bases not matched to a gene: 10. This CDR3 comprises 13 residues. Germline loops: CDR1 SGHTA, CDR2 FQGNSA. CDR3 protein: CASSLLLAAPGYF. The CDR3 DNA sequence: TGTGCCAGCAGCTTACTGCTAGCGGCCCCGGGGTACTTC.

This clonotype appeared many times. This chain uses TRBV4-2 with TRBJ2-1; the match to TRBD2 covers 7 bases. Unmatched junction bases numbered 6, after V lost 0 bases and J lost 4 bases. This CDR3 comprises 16 residues. Looked up from germline, CDR1 is LGHNA and CDR2 is YNFKEQ. The CDR3 region is CASSQDLGGGYNEQFF. As DNA, the CDR3 is TGTGCCAGCAGCCAAGATCTTGGGGGGGGATACAATGAGCAGTTCTTC.

This clonotype showed up just a few times. The chain couples TRBV20-1 to TRBJ1-6; 9 bases agree with TRBD1. Germline V lookup: CDR1 DFQATT, CDR2 SNEGSKA (reference sequence). The CDR3 is 13 amino acids. The junction had 4 bases not matched to a gene; V was cut back by 5 bases and J by 8 bases. The CDR3 sequence is CSAVRDRDSPLHF. In DNA, the CDR3 is TGCAGTGCTGTCCGGGACAGGGATTCACCCCTCCACTTT.

V is TRBV2 and J is TRBJ2-5; TRBD2 is a possible D gene (6 bases). The germline V and J ends were trimmed by 8 bases and 3 bases, with 16 bases remaining between them. The germline V gene has CDR1 SNHLY and CDR2 FYNNEI. CDR3 length: 14 amino acids. As DNA, the CDR3 is TGTGCCAGCGGGGGGACTGTAAACGAAGAGACCCAGTACTTC. It translates to CASGGTVNEETQYF.

About this clonotype: This likely comes from a read error, as the CDR3 has no conserved phenylalanine or tryptophan at its end. The chain recombines TRBV15 with TRBJ1-1; a weak D match, TRBD1 (5 bases). CDR1 LNHNV and CDR2 YYDKDF come from the germline V gene (reference sequence). The CDR3 sequence is 12 residues long. V dropped 2 bases and J dropped 8 bases, with 9 bases sitting between them. CDR3: CATSRPGREAFL. The CDR3 DNA reads TGTGCCACCAGCAGACCGGGACGGGAAGCTTTCCTT.

The V call is TRBV20-1, the J call TRBJ1-2, with TRBD1 matching 8 bases. This CDR3 is built from 14 residues. The J segment lost 6 bases and the V segment lost 1 base, leaving 7 bases of the junction unmatched. The germline V gene encodes CDR1 DFQATT and CDR2 SNEGSKA (reference sequence). CDR3 sequence: CSARARQGANGYTF. The CDR3 nucleotides are TGCAGTGCTAGAGCCCGGCAGGGGGCAAATGGCTACACCTTC.

Only a few counts were recorded for this clonotype. The chain recombines TRBV10-3 with TRBJ2-1; 8 bases fit TRBD2. The CDR3 totals 14 residues. The germline CDR1 and CDR2 sequences are ENHRY and SYGVKD. V lost 6 bases to trimming and J lost 8 bases; unmatched junction nucleotides: 9. The CDR3 bases are TGTGCCATCAGGGGCGGAGATAGCGGGGATGAGCAGTTCTTC. Translated, it gives CAIRGGDSGDEQFF.

This clonotype was recorded a few times. The V and J genes are TRBV30 and TRBJ1-2; D remains ambiguous. This CDR3 is 11 amino acids long. Deletions cut 0 bases from V and 14 bases from J, with 13 bases between. Per germline, CDR1 GTSNPN and CDR2 SVGIG (reference sequence). DNA for the CDR3: TGTGCCTGGAGTGTAGGCGAGTGGAGGACCTTC. It encodes CAWSVGEWRTF.

The gene calls are TRBV6-2 or TRBV6-3 and TRBJ2-7; tentative D call: TRBD2 (5 bases). Germline V lookup: CDR1 MNHEY, CDR2 SVGEGT. The V gene lost 5 bases and the J gene lost 7 bases, with 21 bases spanning the gap. This CDR3 is built from 15 residues. CDR3 sequence: CASSLQFGGLWEQYV. The CDR3 coding sequence is TGTGCCAGCAGTCTCCAGTTTGGAGGTTTGTGGGAGCAGTACGTC.

The chain recombines TRBV12-3 or TRBV12-4 with TRBJ1-6, with D unclear. Trimming took off 2 bases at V and 10 bases at J, with 12 bases between the two ends. The CDR3 spans 14 residues. The CDR3 sequence: CASSLSGFYSPLHF. The CDR3 region has the DNA TGTGCCAGCAGTTTATCTGGGTTTTACTCACCCCTCCACTTT.

This clonotype has just a few counts. The J gene is TRBJ2-4, the V gene TRBV20-1, with a weak D call TRBD1 (6 bases). Trimming shortened V by 6 bases and J by 0 bases, and 15 bases separated the two germline ends. Germline assignment: CDR1 DFQATT and CDR2 SNEGSKA (reference sequence). This CDR3 is built from 15 residues. CDR3 sequence (DNA): TGCAGTGCCCCCTGGTGGGGGCTAGCCAAAAACATTCAGTACTTC. Its translation is CSAPWWGLAKNIQYF.

The rearrangement links TRBV7-2 to TRBJ1-5, with 10 bases lining up with TRBD1. The CDR3 is 16 residues long. Per germline, CDR1 SGHTA and CDR2 FQGNSA. V was clipped by 4 bases and J by 7 bases; unmatched bases: 10. CDR3 DNA sequence: TGTGCCAGCAGCTACGTGGGGACAGGGGTGGGGCAGCCCCAGCATTTT. Its protein is CASSYVGTGVGQPQHF. The complete variable domain, with remaining parts taken from reference TRBV7-2 and TRBJ1-5, reads GAGVSQSPSNKVTEKGKDVELRCDPISGHTALYWYRQSLGQGLEFLIYFQGNSAPDKSGLPSDRFSAERTGGSVSTLTIQRTQQEDSAVYLCASSYVGTGVGQPQHFGDGTRLSIL.

This chain joins TRBV7-9 and TRBJ2-5; no clear D gene. The CDR3 is made up of 15 amino acids. Germline V gene lookup returns CDR1 SEHNR and CDR2 FQNEAQ (reference sequence). V lost 6 bases, J lost 1 base, and 15 bases lay in between. The CDR3 bases are TGTGCCAGCAGACCACTTGGTGGGCTCCAAGAGACCCAGTACTTC. It yields the protein CASRPLGGLQETQYF.

This clonotype was seen many times. J is TRBJ1-5 and V is TRBV5-1; D not resolved. Trimming took 2 bases from V and 3 from J, leaving 18 bases between them. The CDR3 is 17 amino acids. Germline-derived CDR1 and CDR2 are SGHRS and YFSETQ. CDR3: CASSFSPRNSPNQPQHF. For the CDR3, the DNA is TGCGCCAGCAGCTTCTCACCGCGCAACAGTCCCAATCAGCCCCAGCATTTT.

A few counts support this clonotype. This rearrangement joins TRBV5-1 to TRBJ2-2, with 7 bases aligning to TRBD1. The V gene end was trimmed by 1 base and the J gene end by 0 bases; junction bases not matched to a gene: 3. The CDR3 totals 16 residues. Per the germline V gene, CDR1 is SGHRS and CDR2 is YFSETQ. DNA for the CDR3: TGCGCCAGCAGCTTGCTGACAGGGTCGAACACCGGGGAGCTGTTTTTT. It codes for CASSLLTGSNTGELFF.